This TCR beta chain was observed in a study of blood T cell repertoires in COVID-19. About the research overall: T cells, B-cell-depleted T cells, or PBMCs provided the cDNA or gDNA that served as material.

On this clone itself: This same CDR3 is encoded by further DNA sequences in the sample.

The length of the CDR3 is 13 residues. The germline V gene encodes CDR1 MNHEY and CDR2 SMNVEV (reference sequence). Trimming shortened V by 3 bases and J by 0 bases, and 3 bases separated the two germline ends. Across about two dozen US areas, participants ranged in age from roughly 18 to 95 years. Donors of Cohort 3 who recovered were those that had two negative PCRs, clearance, or symptom resolution. Clones were read by immunoSEQ multiplex PCR, and TCRdb kept only the in-frame ones, dropping some. The sample lists some 420,000 clones; 80% to 90% were seen once. Sequencing input: PBMCs or T cells enriched from blood (not recorded which). The receptor comes from a man younger than 40 who had recovered from COVID-19. This rearrangement joins TRBV27 to TRBJ1-5, with unresolved D. The CDR3 DNA reads as TGTGCCAGCAGTTTCAATAGCAATCAGCCCCAGCATTTT. Protein sequence: CASSFNSNQPQHF.